Shown below are 21 T cell receptor beta chains from a single sample sequenced in a study of cytomegalovirus exposure and HLA in healthy donors. PCR used 60 Vbeta primers and 13 Jbeta primers. Clones were sequenced by immunoSEQ multiplex PCR, and TCRdb holds only the in-frame ones, with some missing. In the table there are roughly 180,000 clones, about 77% of which are singletons. Sequenced: PBMCs. The source is a man aged 30 to 45 in good health and CMV-seronegative.

The rearrangement uses TRBV28 and TRBJ1-4, with D tentatively TRBD1 (6 bases). This CDR3 is 17 amino acids long. CDR1 and CDR2 from the germline V gene are MDHEN and SYDVKM. Trimming shortened V by 6 bases and J by 8 bases, and 25 bases separated the two germline ends. The CDR3 bases are TGTGCCAGCAGCCTAGAGGAGGGGGGGCCGCGAAGGGAAAAACTGTTTTTT. As protein: CASSLEEGGPRREKLFF. The variable domain in full, with the rest retrieved from reference TRBV28 and TRBJ1-4, is DVKVTQSSRYLVKRTGEKVFLECVQDMDHENMFWYRQDPGLGLRLIYFSYDVKMKEKGDIPEGYSVSREKKERFSLILESASTNQTSMYLCASSLEEGGPRREKLFFGSGTQLSVL.

The V and J genes are TRBV7-3 and TRBJ1-2; 8 bases line up with TRBD1. The germline V gene has CDR1 SGHTA and CDR2 FQGTGA. V gave up 5 bases and J gave up 5 bases; unmatched junction bases: 10. CDR3 length equals 15 residues. The CDR3 nucleotides are TGTGCCAGCAGCGCAACAGGGGGTAACCTATATGGCTACACCTTC. This gives the protein CASSATGGNLYGYTF.

The DNA for the CDR3 is TGTGCCAGCAGCTTAGATTGGACAGATTCTGAAAAACTGTTTTTT. Translated, it gives CASSLDWTDSEKLFF. The chain couples TRBV7-2 to TRBJ1-4; tentatively, D is TRBD1 (6 bases). This CDR3 contains 15 residues. CDR1 SGHTA and CDR2 FQGNSA come from the germline V gene. The V and J ends lost 1 base and 7 bases respectively, with 13 bases between them.

This chain links TRBV2 with TRBJ2-3; a possible D gene is TRBD1 (5 bases). Germline-derived CDR1 and CDR2 are SNHLY and FYNNEI. The CDR3 spans 12 residues. The V end was cut by 9 bases, the J end by 5 bases, with 12 bases between. The CDR3 is CASRWGEDTQYF. The CDR3 coding sequence is TGTGCCAGTCGATGGGGCGAAGATACGCAGTATTTT.

CDR3 sequence reads: CASRSGGRWTEAFF. CDR3 in DNA: TGTGCCAGCAGATCCGGGGGGCGGTGGACTGAAGCTTTCTTT. The chain recombines TRBV6-1 with TRBJ1-1, with D tentatively TRBD1 (6 bases). The length of the CDR3 is 14 residues. Germline assignment: CDR1 MNHNS and CDR2 SASEGT. V shed 6 bases and J shed 5 bases, with 16 bases lying between them.

This clone is a singleton in its sample. The J gene is TRBJ1-1, the V gene TRBV7-2; 10 bases map to TRBD1. V lost 1 base to trimming and J lost 9 bases; unmatched junction nucleotides: 5. The CDR3 totals 14 residues. The germline V gene has CDR1 SGHTA and CDR2 FQGNSA. Here the CDR3 DNA reads TGTGCCAGCAGCTTAGACTGGGACAGGGGTAAAGCTTTCTTT. Its translation: CASSLDWDRGKAFF.

J is TRBJ1-5 and V is TRBV28; D unclear. There are 11 residues in the CDR3. Germline CDR1 MDHEN, CDR2 SYDVKM. Trimming removed 6 bases from V and 12 bases from J, with 12 bases in between. The CDR3 bases are TGTGCCAGCAGCCCATTTTCTAACCAGCATTTT. Its protein is CASSPFSNQHF.

The CDR3 is CASRGTLGETQYF. CDR3 sequence (DNA): TGTGCCAGCAGGGGGACTTTGGGGGAGACCCAGTACTTC. V gene TRBV6-1 combines with J gene TRBJ2-5, with D tentatively TRBD2 (6 bases). Trimming stripped 6 bases from V and 5 bases from J, with 13 bases between. CDR1 is MNHNS, CDR2 SASEGT, per germline. The CDR3 runs to 13 residues.

V gene TRBV9 combines with J gene TRBJ1-1, with D possibly being TRBD1 (6 bases). The V gene lost 3 bases and the J gene lost 0 bases, with 15 bases spanning the gap. CDR1 is SGDLS and CDR2 is YYNGEE in the germline V gene. This CDR3 comprises 16 residues. CDR3 DNA: TGTGCCAGCAGCGCTTACCGGGGGGGCATGAACACTGAAGCTTTCTTT. It is translated as CASSAYRGGMNTEAFF.

The chain joins TRBV5-4 to TRBJ2-2; D perhaps matches TRBD1 (5 bases). The length of the CDR3 is 13 residues. CDR1 is SGHNT and CDR2 is YYREEE in the germline V gene (reference sequence). The V end lost 2 bases, the J end lost 7 bases, and 9 bases lay between the germline ends. CDR3 sequence: CASSFDSNGELFF. DNA for the CDR3: TGTGCCAGCAGCTTTGACAGTAACGGGGAGCTGTTTTTT.

The CDR3 DNA is TGTGCCAGCAGTTACGGTTTAGCGGGGAAGGGTGAGCAGTTCTTC. Amino acid sequence: CASSYGLAGKGEQFF. The chain uses TRBV6-5 and TRBJ2-1; TRBD2 matches at 8 bases. The CDR3 runs to 15 residues. The V gene end was trimmed by 2 bases and the J gene end by 9 bases; junction bases not matched to a gene: 9. Germline loops: CDR1 MNHEY, CDR2 SVGAGI.

J is TRBJ2-2 and V is TRBV2, with TRBD2 matching over 11 bases. The V gene end was trimmed by 3 bases and the J gene end by 0 bases; junction bases not matched to a gene: 12. CDR1 is SNHLY, CDR2 FYNNEI, per germline. The CDR3 length is 20 residues. CDR3 in DNA: TGTGCCAGCAGTGAGAGGCTAGCGGGAGGCCCCCTCGCGAACACCGGGGAGCTGTTTTTT. Translating it yields CASSERLAGGPLANTGELFF.

The rearrangement joins TRBV11-2 to TRBJ2-7; no definite D call. V gave up 0 bases and J gave up 6 bases, with 6 bases separating them. The CDR3 is 12 amino acids. Germline V gene sequence: CDR1 SGHAT, CDR2 FQNNGV. The CDR3 DNA sequence: TGTGCCAGCAGCTTAGAACGGGTCGAGCAGTACTTC. Encoded protein: CASSLERVEQYF.

V gene TRBV10-3 combines with J gene TRBJ1-6; the D is unclear. Per the germline V gene, CDR1 is ENHRY and CDR2 is SYGVKD. V lost 2 bases and J lost 0, with 8 bases in between. The CDR3 covers 16 residues. CDR3: CAISEGDSSYNSPLHF. In DNA, the CDR3 is TGTGCCATCAGTGAGGGTGATAGCTCCTATAATTCACCCCTCCACTTT.

This chain joins TRBV29-1 and TRBJ1-6; the match to TRBD1 covers 9 bases. The germline V gene encodes CDR1 SQVTM and CDR2 ANQGSEA. With 0 bases clipped from V and 7 bases from J, the junction kept 13 bases outside the gene matches. The CDR3 runs to 18 residues. CDR3 in DNA: TGCAGCGTTGAAGATCGGAGCAAGGGACAGGGCTCCAATTCACCCCTCCACTTT. It codes for CSVEDRSKGQGSNSPLHF.

The V and J genes are TRBV7-2 and TRBJ2-1, with a tentative D call TRBD2 (6 bases). Germline V gene lookup returns CDR1 SGHTA and CDR2 FQGNSA. This CDR3 is built from 15 residues. V was clipped by 6 bases and J by 5 bases, with 17 bases between them. The CDR3 coding sequence is TGTGCCAGCAGGCTCGCGGGTAGCGGAAACAATGAGCAGTTCTTC. This translates into CASRLAGSGNNEQFF.

The CDR3 coding sequence is TGCGCCAGCAGTGAGTCGCGGAACGCGGATGGCTACACCTTC. As protein: CASSESRNADGYTF. The chain carries TRBV10-1 and TRBJ1-2; D unresolved. CDR1 is WNHNN and CDR2 is SYGVQD in the germline V gene (reference sequence). The V end was cut by 0 bases, the J end by 6 bases, with 11 bases between. This CDR3 is built from 14 residues.

In regard to this clone: Germline and junction disagree at one end, which may indicate a read error. The rearrangement links TRBV27 to TRBJ2-7; TRBD2 agrees at 9 bases. This CDR3 has 14 residues. Germline V CDR1 and CDR2: MNHEY, SMNVEV (reference sequence). In nucleotides, the CDR3 is TGTGCCGGCAGCCCGACTAGCGGTCCCCACGAGCAGTACTTC. Protein: CAGSPTSGPHEQYF.

This chain connects TRBV18 to TRBJ1-1; D gene unclear. The CDR3 has 13 residues. Germline loops: CDR1 KGHSH, CDR2 LQKENI. Trimming removed 2 bases at V and 1 base at J, with 5 bases between. The CDR3 protein is CASSPKRNTEAFF. The CDR3 DNA sequence: TGTGCCAGCTCACCAAAGCGGAACACTGAAGCTTTCTTT.

This clone appeared once. The gene calls are TRBV6-5 and TRBJ1-6, with D unclear. CDR1 and CDR2 from the germline V gene are MNHEY and SVGAGI. Trimming cost V 0 bases and J 6 bases, with 12 bases left between them. The length of the CDR3 is 16 residues. CDR3 DNA sequence: TGTGCCAGCAGTTACTCGACGGCGGATGCTAATTCACCCCTCCACTTT. Translated: CASSYSTADANSPLHF.

V gene TRBV4-3 combines with J gene TRBJ2-1; D is perhaps TRBD1 (5 bases). V lost 1 base, J lost 4 bases, and 11 bases lay in between. Germline V gene lookup returns CDR1 LGHNA and CDR2 YSLEER. This CDR3 has 15 amino acids. As DNA, the CDR3 is TGCGCCAGCAGCCAAGCCGACAGACCTTACAATGAGCAGTTCTTC. Amino acids: CASSQADRPYNEQFF.